The 15 T cell receptor beta chains presented below share a single source sample, sequenced in a study of cytomegalovirus exposure and HLA in healthy donors. PCR employed 60 Vbeta and 13 Jbeta primers. This table comes from immunoSEQ multiplex PCR, and its TCRdb copy is limited to in-frame clones, with some not included. The sample holds about 140,000 clones, approximately 80% seen once. The sequenced sample was PBMCs. The origin of the receptors is a man aged 25-40 years in good health and CMV-seronegative.

The genes are TRBV28 and TRBJ1-2; 8 bases are a match to TRBD1. There are 18 residues in the CDR3. Germline assignment: CDR1 MDHEN and CDR2 SYDVKM. Trimming cost V 3 bases and J 4 bases; bases outside gene matches: 16. CDR3 sequence (DNA): TGTGCCAGCAGTTTCCTCCGGGACAGGTCCCCTCACTCCTATGGCTACACCTTC. Protein sequence: CASSFLRDRSPHSYGYTF.

A word on this clone: The junction differs from germline at one of its ends, possibly a read error. V is TRBV30 and J is TRBJ2-1; TRBD2 aligns across 12 bases. The CDR3 runs to 12 residues. CDR1 and CDR2 (germline): GTSNPN, SVGIG (reference sequence). CDR3 nucleotide sequence: TGTGCCTGGACTAGCGGGAGGGAGATAAGGATCTTC. As protein: CAWTSGREIRIF.

This clone was detected once. This chain links TRBV9 with TRBJ1-3; TRBD1 might be the D (6 bases). The CDR3 is made up of 17 amino acids. V was pared by 0 bases and J by 0 bases, with 13 bases between. Per germline, CDR1 SGDLS and CDR2 YYNGEE. CDR3 in amino acids: CASSVAVRGSSGNTIYF. CDR3 DNA: TGTGCCAGCAGCGTAGCCGTAAGGGGGAGCTCTGGAAACACCATATATTTT.

V usage is TRBV10-3 and J usage is TRBJ2-1, with 7 bases fitting TRBD2. The CDR3 loop spans 16 amino acids. The germline CDR1 and CDR2 sequences are ENHRY and SYGVKD. V trimming: 0 bases; J trimming: 2 bases; junction bases outside the gene matches: 4. The CDR3 protein is CAISESLGRAYNEQFF. In DNA, the CDR3 is TGTGCCATCAGTGAGTCGCTTGGGAGGGCCTACAATGAGCAGTTCTTC.

This chain links TRBV4-2 with TRBJ2-1; 13 positions match TRBD2. J gave up 0 bases and V 4 bases, and 3 bases lay outside the gene matches. Looked up from germline, CDR1 is LGHNA and CDR2 is YNFKEQ. This CDR3 spans 17 amino acids. This CDR3 reads CASSPRTSGSSYNEQFF. The CDR3 DNA reads as TGTGCCAGCAGCCCGCGGACTAGCGGGAGCTCCTACAATGAGCAGTTCTTC.

V gene TRBV14 combines with J gene TRBJ1-4; D not resolved. Germline-derived CDR1 and CDR2 are SGHDN and FVKESK. This CDR3 has 17 amino acids. V gave up 4 bases and J gave up 0 bases, with 15 bases separating them. The DNA of the CDR3 is TGTGCCAGCAGCCCAGGACGGGGATTTGCAACTAATGAAAAACTGTTTTTT. Translating it yields CASSPGRGFATNEKLFF.

The chain has TRBV29-1 and TRBJ1-1; D is ambiguous. The CDR3 contains 11 residues. Trimming removed 8 bases at V and 2 bases at J, with 9 bases between. Germline V lookup: CDR1 SQVTM, CDR2 ANQGSEA. In DNA form, the CDR3 reads TGCAGCTCAGGACTCAACACTGAAGCTTTCTTT. This translates into CSSGLNTEAFF.

The V gene is TRBV2, the J gene TRBJ2-7; the D gene is possibly TRBD2 (5 bases). This CDR3 is built from 14 residues. The V and J ends lost 7 bases and 2 bases respectively, with 15 bases between them. Germline loops: CDR1 SNHLY, CDR2 FYNNEI. CDR3 in DNA: TGTGCCAGCACGGGAACGGACGGAGCCTACGAGCAGTACTTC. The encoded protein is CASTGTDGAYEQYF.

The V and J genes are TRBV7-2 and TRBJ1-4; D gene unclear. Per the germline V gene, CDR1 is SGHTA and CDR2 is FQGNSA. The CDR3 consists of 13 residues. V dropped 3 bases and J dropped 3 bases, with 5 bases sitting between them. CDR3 residues: CASSFPPNEKLFF. The CDR3 bases are TGTGCCAGCAGCTTCCCTCCTAATGAAAAACTGTTTTTT.

The genes are TRBV4-3 and TRBJ1-1; D unresolved. The CDR3 has 13 amino acids. V was shortened by 4 bases and J by 4 bases, with 10 bases between the two germline ends. The V gene's germline CDR1 is LGHNA and CDR2 YSLEER. Here the CDR3 DNA reads TGCGCCAGCAGCCTCCTGAGAACCACTGAAGCTTTCTTT. Its protein product is CASSLLRTTEAFF.

This chain connects TRBV30 to TRBJ2-6; D may be TRBD2 (5 bases). V gave up 8 bases and J gave up 2 bases, with 10 bases separating them. From germline, CDR1 is GTSNPN and CDR2 SVGIG (reference sequence). The CDR3 is made up of 13 amino acids. The CDR3 is CAAGLAGANVLTF. The DNA for the CDR3 is TGTGCCGCGGGCTTGGCTGGGGCCAACGTCCTGACTTTC.

The V gene is TRBV4-3, the J gene TRBJ2-1; 13 nucleotides align to TRBD2. The germline gives CDR1 LGHNA, CDR2 YSLEER. This CDR3 comprises 18 residues. Trimming took 1 base from V and 8 from J; bases not matched to a gene: 11. Here the CDR3 reads CASSQGRGWTSGSYEQFF. Here the CDR3 DNA reads TGCGCCAGCAGCCAAGGAAGGGGCTGGACTAGCGGGAGTTATGAGCAGTTCTTC.

The chain links TRBV2 to TRBJ2-7; the D is unclear. The length of the CDR3 is 13 residues. Germline V gene sequence: CDR1 SNHLY, CDR2 FYNNEI. V shed 5 bases and J shed 6 bases, with 14 bases lying between them. In DNA, the CDR3 is TGTGCCAGCAGTCCAATCCCCCCCGGCGAGCAGTACTTC. It translates to CASSPIPPGEQYF.

The rearrangement links TRBV6-5 to TRBJ2-1; 12 bases align to TRBD2. Losses at the gene ends were 4 bases for V and 7 bases for J; bases not matched to a gene: 5. Germline V gene data show CDR1 as MNHEY and CDR2 as SVGAGI. CDR3 size: 15 residues. The CDR3, as DNA: TGTGCCAGCAGTTTTGGTACTAGCGGGAGGAATGAGCAGTTCTTC. It codes for CASSFGTSGRNEQFF.

A word on this clone: The limits of the CDR3 on the DNA are not certain, so only TCRdb's listed CDR3 is given. The V gene is TRBV28, the J gene TRBJ2-5; the D call in the table, TRBD2, was not verified against the DNA. The CDR3 is 16 amino acids long, termini counted. The V gene's germline CDR1 is MDHEN and CDR2 SYDVKM. This CDR3 is CASSSSTSGGLETQYF.